This is a list of T cell receptor beta chains from one sample in a study of blood T cells in healthy people across ages. TCRdb called the 5' RACE reads again in MiXCR, with one record for every CDR3 protein. The sample yields about 500,000 distinct CDR3 sequences, less than 25% seen once. These data also formed part of another study, on T cells of mothers and their children.

The sequenced sample was blood. These receptors all come from a boy younger than 18 in good health. Both conserved end residues are part of each CDR3. A D gene is named only where the DNA matches it firmly. Expanded clones are given a class, and other clones once, few, many or no size at all.

V gene: TRBV7-9
J gene: TRBJ2-3
clone size: few
CDR3 length: 14
D gene: TRBD2
CDR3 DNA: TGTGCCAGCAACGATGCGGGAGGTCCAGATACGCAGTATTTT
CDR3 protein: CASNDAGGPDTQYF

V gene: TRBV7-8
J gene: TRBJ2-7
clone size: many
CDR3 length: 14
D gene: .
CDR3 DNA: TGTGCCAGCAGCCTCTCTTCGGGTGCCTACGAGCAGTACTTC
CDR3 protein: CASSLSSGAYEQYF

V gene: TRBV15
J gene: TRBJ2-1
clone size: .
CDR3 length: 14
D gene: .
CDR3 DNA: TGTGCCACCAGCAGAGATCGCTGGGGGAATGAGCAGTTCTTC
CDR3 protein: CATSRDRWGNEQFF

V gene: TRBV9
J gene: TRBJ2-1
clone size: .
CDR3 length: 15
D gene: TRBD2
CDR3 DNA: TGTGCCAGCAGCGTAGATTGGGGGGGGTCGAATGAGCAGTTCTTC
CDR3 protein: CASSVDWGGSNEQFF

V gene: TRBV20-1
J gene: TRBJ1-4
clone size: few
CDR3 length: 13
D gene: .
CDR3 DNA: TGCAGTGCTAGAGAAGGCAGTGGAGAAAAACTGTTTTTT
CDR3 protein: CSAREGSGEKLFF

V gene: TRBV12-3/TRBV12-4
J gene: TRBJ2-4
clone size: .
CDR3 length: 16
D gene: .
CDR3 DNA: TGTGCCAGCAGTTTATGGGGGGCTTATGGCAAAAACATTCAGTACTTC
CDR3 protein: CASSLWGAYGKNIQYF

V gene: TRBV7-9
J gene: TRBJ2-7
clone size: few
CDR3 length: 13
D gene: .
CDR3 DNA: TGTGCCAGCAGCTTAGGGGGGTCGCACGAGCAGTACTTC
CDR3 protein: CASSLGGSHEQYF

V gene: TRBV28
J gene: TRBJ2-1
clone size: .
CDR3 length: 11
D gene: .
CDR3 DNA: TGTGCCAGCAGGTCTGTGGATGAGCAGTTCTTC
CDR3 protein: CASRSVDEQFF

V gene: TRBV29-1
J gene: TRBJ2-5
clone size: .
CDR3 length: 14
D gene: .
CDR3 DNA: TGCAGCGCCCCAGGGAGTTATATTACGGAGACCCAGTACTTC
CDR3 protein: CSAPGSYITETQYF

V gene: TRBV28
J gene: TRBJ2-7
clone size: many
CDR3 length: 14
D gene: TRBD1
CDR3 DNA: TGTGCCAGCTCACTCCGGGACAGCCCCTACGAGCAGTACTTC
CDR3 protein: CASSLRDSPYEQYF

V gene: TRBV28
J gene: TRBJ2-2
clone size: .
CDR3 length: 15
D gene: .
CDR3 DNA: TGTGCCAGCAGGAACAGGGCCCTAAACACCGGGGAGCTGTTTTTT
CDR3 protein: CASRNRALNTGELFF

V gene: TRBV20-1
J gene: TRBJ2-5
clone size: .
CDR3 length: 14
D gene: .
CDR3 DNA: TGCAGTGCAAGGGGCCCCTCGGGTTACGAGACCCAGTACTTC
CDR3 protein: CSARGPSGYETQYF

V gene: TRBV9
J gene: TRBJ2-5
clone size: .
CDR3 length: 19
D gene: TRBD2
CDR3 DNA: TGTGCCAGCAGCGTAGGATCTGGGGGGGAGACGTACGACTGGGAGACCCAGTACTTC
CDR3 protein: CASSVGSGGETYDWETQYF

V gene: TRBV7-2
J gene: TRBJ2-3
clone size: few
CDR3 length: 15
D gene: TRBD2
CDR3 DNA: TGTGCCAGCAGCTTTACTAGCGGGTGGCAAGATACGCAGTATTTT
CDR3 protein: CASSFTSGWQDTQYF

V gene: TRBV28
J gene: TRBJ1-5
clone size: few
CDR3 length: 15
D gene: TRBD1
CDR3 DNA: TGTGCCAGCAGTGGGACAGGGGATAGCAATCAGCCCCAGCATTTT
CDR3 protein: CASSGTGDSNQPQHF

V gene: TRBV15
J gene: TRBJ2-3
clone size: .
CDR3 length: 12
D gene: .
CDR3 DNA: TGTGCCACCAGCAGTATCCCCGGTACGCAGTATTTT
CDR3 protein: CATSSIPGTQYF

V gene: TRBV29-1
J gene: TRBJ2-5
clone size: few
CDR3 length: 15
D gene: TRBD1
CDR3 DNA: TGCAGCGTTGAAATCCGGGACAGGGAGTTTGAGACCCAGTACTTC
CDR3 protein: CSVEIRDREFETQYF

V gene: TRBV5-8
J gene: TRBJ1-4
clone size: few
CDR3 length: 15
D gene: .
CDR3 DNA: TGTGCCAGCCGAAGCTGGGGGGCAACTAATGAAAAACTGTTTTTT
CDR3 protein: CASRSWGATNEKLFF

V gene: TRBV5-1
J gene: TRBJ2-1
clone size: .
CDR3 length: 17
D gene: .
CDR3 DNA: TGCGCCAGCAGCCGACCGCGGGCGGAGACAGAATACAATGAGCAGTTCTTC
CDR3 protein: CASSRPRAETEYNEQFF

V gene: TRBV7-3
J gene: TRBJ2-5
clone size: few
CDR3 length: 16
D gene: TRBD1
CDR3 DNA: TGTGCCAGCAGCTTAACTGGGACAGGGAGGGATGAGACCCAGTACTTC
CDR3 protein: CASSLTGTGRDETQYF

V gene: TRBV4-1
J gene: TRBJ2-7
clone size: few
CDR3 length: 17
D gene: .
CDR3 DNA: TGCGCCAGCAGCCAAGAAGGCCCCAGTACGTCGACCTACGAGCAGTACTTC
CDR3 protein: CASSQEGPSTSTYEQYF

V gene: TRBV4-3
J gene: TRBJ2-1
clone size: few
CDR3 length: 15
D gene: .
CDR3 DNA: TGCGCCAGCAGCCCTGCGCGGAGTTTCTACAATGAGCAGTTCTTC
CDR3 protein: CASSPARSFYNEQFF

V gene: TRBV29-1
J gene: TRBJ2-5
clone size: .
CDR3 length: 12
D gene: TRBD2
CDR3 DNA: TGCAGCGTTAATGGCGGGAGAGAGACCCAGTACTTC
CDR3 protein: CSVNGGRETQYF

V gene: TRBV28
J gene: TRBJ2-1
clone size: .
CDR3 length: 17
D gene: .
CDR3 DNA: TGTGCCAGCAGTTTGAGGGGGAGGGGCGGGAGCTACAATGAGCAGTTCTTC
CDR3 protein: CASSLRGRGGSYNEQFF

V gene: TRBV7-9
J gene: TRBJ1-4
clone size: few
CDR3 length: 15
D gene: .
CDR3 DNA: TGTGCCAGCAGCTTAGTAGCCGGGGGTAATGAAAAACTGTTTTTT
CDR3 protein: CASSLVAGGNEKLFF

V gene: TRBV20-1
J gene: TRBJ2-1
clone size: .
CDR3 length: 15
D gene: .
CDR3 DNA: TGCAGTGCTAGAGTTGGTGGTAGCTGGGGCAATGAGCAGTTCTTC
CDR3 protein: CSARVGGSWGNEQFF

V gene: TRBV28
J gene: TRBJ1-4
clone size: .
CDR3 length: 15
D gene: TRBD1
CDR3 DNA: TGTGCCAGCAGTTTAACTACAGGGGGCGCGGGCCACCTGTTTTTT
CDR3 protein: CASSLTTGGAGHLFF

V gene: TRBV6-2/TRBV6-3
J gene: TRBJ2-5
clone size: .
CDR3 length: 12
D gene: .
CDR3 DNA: TGTGCCAGCAGTTACCCTTCCCAGGCCCAGTACTTC
CDR3 protein: CASSYPSQAQYF

V gene: TRBV20-1
J gene: TRBJ2-7
clone size: .
CDR3 length: 15
D gene: TRBD2
CDR3 DNA: TGCAGTGCAGTGCGGGCGGGGGGACTTCGGGGCGAGCAGTACTTC
CDR3 protein: CSAVRAGGLRGEQYF

V gene: TRBV20-1
J gene: TRBJ1-3
clone size: few
CDR3 length: 15
D gene: TRBD1
CDR3 DNA: TGCAGTGCTAGGTCACAGGGGACGCCTGGAAACACCATATATTTT
CDR3 protein: CSARSQGTPGNTIYF

V gene: TRBV5-6
J gene: TRBJ2-1
clone size: .
CDR3 length: 16
D gene: TRBD2
CDR3 DNA: TGTGCCAGCAGCCACCAGGGACTAGCGGGGGACAATGAGCAGTTCTTC
CDR3 protein: CASSHQGLAGDNEQFF

V gene: TRBV27
J gene: TRBJ2-7
clone size: .
CDR3 length: 14
D gene: TRBD2
CDR3 DNA: TGTGCCAGCAAATGGGAGCGGGAGATGGGCGAGCAGTACTTC
CDR3 protein: CASKWEREMGEQYF

V gene: TRBV20-1
J gene: TRBJ2-1
clone size: .
CDR3 length: 15
D gene: .
CDR3 DNA: TGCAGTGCTAGGGGGGCGGAACCTCCCCTCGATGAGCAGTTCTTC
CDR3 protein: CSARGAEPPLDEQFF

V gene: TRBV12-3/TRBV12-4
J gene: TRBJ2-1
clone size: few
CDR3 length: 14
D gene: TRBD2
CDR3 DNA: TGTGCCAGCGCCCTTAGCGGGGGGGCCGTTGAGCAGTTCTTC
CDR3 protein: CASALSGGAVEQFF

V gene: TRBV7-2
J gene: TRBJ1-2
clone size: few
CDR3 length: 13
D gene: .
CDR3 DNA: TGTGCCAGCACCCTTAGCGGGGGGAATGGCTACACCTTC
CDR3 protein: CASTLSGGNGYTF

V gene: TRBV5-1
J gene: TRBJ2-1
clone size: .
CDR3 length: 14
D gene: .
CDR3 DNA: TGCGCCAGCACTAGCGTGAACCCCTACAATGAGCAGTTCTTC
CDR3 protein: CASTSVNPYNEQFF

V gene: TRBV7-2
J gene: TRBJ2-6
clone size: few
CDR3 length: 16
D gene: .
CDR3 DNA: TGTGCCAGCAGCCCAGGACTCATCTCTGGGGCCAACGTCCTGACTTTC
CDR3 protein: CASSPGLISGANVLTF

V gene: TRBV28
J gene: TRBJ2-5
clone size: .
CDR3 length: 15
D gene: .
CDR3 DNA: TGTGCCAGCTTACCGAGGCTAGCTAGCTTGGAGACCCAGTACTTC
CDR3 protein: CASLPRLASLETQYF

V gene: TRBV5-1
J gene: TRBJ1-1
clone size: few
CDR3 length: 16
D gene: .
CDR3 DNA: TGCGCCAGCAGCTCGGGGGGGTGGGCCATGAACACTGAAGCTTTCTTT
CDR3 protein: CASSSGGWAMNTEAFF

V gene: TRBV4-2
J gene: TRBJ2-7
clone size: .
CDR3 length: 15
D gene: .
CDR3 DNA: TGTGCCAGCAGCCAAGCAGGCCAGGCTAGCTACGAGCAGTACTTC
CDR3 protein: CASSQAGQASYEQYF

V gene: TRBV2
J gene: TRBJ1-1
clone size: .
CDR3 length: 15
D gene: TRBD1
CDR3 DNA: TGTGCCAGATCAATCCGGGACAGGGGTCACACTGAAGCTTTCTTT
CDR3 protein: CARSIRDRGHTEAFF

V gene: TRBV14
J gene: TRBJ2-2
clone size: few
CDR3 length: 14
D gene: .
CDR3 DNA: TGTGCCAGCAGCCAAGATTGGGGTACCGGGGAGCTGTTTTTT
CDR3 protein: CASSQDWGTGELFF

V gene: TRBV4-3
J gene: TRBJ2-6
clone size: few
CDR3 length: 20
D gene: .
CDR3 DNA: TGCGCCAGCAGCCAAGATCCCTATTATCGCTTGGGGTCTGGGGCCAACGTCCTGACTTTC
CDR3 protein: CASSQDPYYRLGSGANVLTF

V gene: TRBV7-2
J gene: TRBJ2-3
clone size: many
CDR3 length: 13
D gene: .
CDR3 DNA: TGTGCCAGCAGCTTGATAGGGGAAGATACGCAGTATTTT
CDR3 protein: CASSLIGEDTQYF

V gene: TRBV12-5
J gene: TRBJ1-1
clone size: few
CDR3 length: 17
D gene: .
CDR3 DNA: TGTGCTAGTGGTTTCAACTGGGACCGATCGATGAACACTGAAGCTTTCTTT
CDR3 protein: CASGFNWDRSMNTEAFF